This entry features one T cell receptor (beta chain) sequence. This sample was taken from a study of blood T cell repertoires in COVID-19. Here immunoSEQ multiplex PCR was the method, and the copy in TCRdb shows in-frame clones only, minus some. The table has 150,000 to 200,000 clones, 86% seen once; the top ten hold approximately 6.5%. The V end was cut by 4 bases, the J end by 5 bases, with 17 bases between. This CDR3 spans 15 amino acids. Germline-derived CDR1 and CDR2 are SGHDT and YYEEEE. The receptor's source is an elderly woman in a cohort sampled during active or convalescent COVID-19. Specimen: peripheral blood. The V call is TRBV5-6, the J call TRBJ2-3, with D maybe TRBD2 (5 bases). The CDR3 spells CASSLKLLAKDTQYF. The CDR3, as DNA: TGTGCCAGCAGCCTAAAGCTCCTAGCTAAAGATACGCAGTATTTT.